These 30 T cell receptor beta chains share one sample of origin, sequenced in a study of CD8 T cells in ankylosing spondylitis. MiXCR, run by TCRdb on the 5' RACE reads, gives a single entry per CDR3 protein. This sample has 670,000 or so distinct CDR3 sequences, with 19% found just once. Their target antigens are unknown. Overall study findings and caveats: A motif of 7 or 8 highly homologous TCR beta variants was seen as apparently characteristic of ankylosing spondylitis blood.

Source material: blood, either unsorted or a sorted T cell fraction (not recorded which). These receptors originate from a male donor with ankylosing spondylitis.

This clonotype was detected a few times. The rearrangement uses TRBV7-9 and TRBJ2-5; no definite D call. Per the germline V gene, CDR1 is SEHNR and CDR2 is FQNEAQ (reference sequence). The V gene lost 1 base and the J gene lost 1 base, with 13 bases spanning the gap. The CDR3 totals 16 residues. CDR3 residues: CASSLDGRPSQETQYF. The CDR3, as DNA: TGTGCCAGCAGCTTAGACGGACGCCCGTCCCAAGAGACCCAGTACTTC.

This clonotype was detected only a few times. The DNA of the CDR3 is TGCGCCAGCAGCTTGGGGGGGGGCCCCTATGAGCCCCAGCATTTT. It encodes CASSLGGGPYEPQHF. J is TRBJ1-5 and V is TRBV5-1; D is possibly TRBD1 (6 bases). Germline loops: CDR1 SGHRS, CDR2 YFSETQ. The CDR3 is 15 amino acids. V lost 0 bases and J lost 8, with 15 bases in between.

The chain joins TRBV30 to TRBJ1-1; possibly TRBD1 for D (6 bases). Germline CDR1 GTSNPN, CDR2 SVGIG (reference sequence). CDR3 length: 11 amino acids. Trimming removed 7 bases at V and 3 bases at J, with 9 bases between. The CDR3 reads CALRGDTEAFF. Here the CDR3 DNA reads TGTGCCTTAAGGGGGGACACTGAAGCTTTCTTT.

This clonotype was seen more than once but under ten times. The rearrangement links TRBV12-3 or TRBV12-4 to TRBJ2-7; D possibly corresponds to TRBD2 (5 bases). Trimming stripped 5 bases from V and 3 bases from J, with 20 bases between. The CDR3 sequence is 16 residues long. This chain's CDR3 is CASSQEAVESNYEQYF. The CDR3 DNA follows: TGTGCCAGCAGTCAGGAGGCAGTCGAGTCCAACTACGAGCAGTACTTC.

The chain uses TRBV20-1 and TRBJ2-1; D is perhaps TRBD2 (5 bases). The CDR3 totals 12 residues. V dropped 5 bases and J dropped 7 bases, with 12 bases sitting between them. Germline-derived CDR1 and CDR2 are DFQATT and SNEGSKA (reference sequence). The CDR3 DNA is TGCAGTGCTGAGGGAAGGAAAAATGAGCAGTTCTTC. It codes for CSAEGRKNEQFF.

V and J are TRBV5-1 and TRBJ2-5; unclear D gene. Germline CDR1 is SGHRS and CDR2 is YFSETQ. V was pared by 2 bases and J by 4 bases, with 15 bases between. This CDR3 region has 15 residues. The CDR3 DNA follows: TGCGCCAGCAGCTTAGATAACAGTTACCGAGAGACCCAGTACTTC. This encodes CASSLDNSYRETQYF. The whole variable domain, filled in from reference TRBV5-1 and TRBJ2-5, reads KAGVTQTPRYLIKTRGQQVTLSCSPISGHRSVSWYQQTPGQGLQFLFEYFSETQRNKGNFPGRFSGRQFSNSRSEMNVSTLELGDSALYLCASSLDNSYRETQYFGPGTRLLVL.

The gene calls are TRBV5-1 and TRBJ2-1, with TRBD1 as a possible D gene (6 bases). CDR1 is SGHRS and CDR2 is YFSETQ in the germline V gene. V was cut by 0 bases and J by 4 bases, with 8 bases left in between. The CDR3 is made up of 14 amino acids. As DNA, the CDR3 is TGCGCCAGCAGCTTGGGGGACATTTACAATGAGCAGTTCTTC. Protein sequence: CASSLGDIYNEQFF.

J is TRBJ1-1 and V is TRBV5-1; a weak D match, TRBD1 (5 bases). CDR1 SGHRS and CDR2 YFSETQ come from the germline V gene. This CDR3 contains 15 residues. V was pared by 3 bases and J by 8 bases, with 20 bases between. The CDR3 DNA reads TGCGCCAGCAGCTGGACCCCGGGACGAGAGCAAGAAGCTTTCTTT. Protein product: CASSWTPGREQEAFF.

The rearrangement joins TRBV11-2 to TRBJ2-1; TRBD2 matches 15 bases. This CDR3 comprises 19 residues. The junction had 9 bases not matched to a gene; V was cut back by 5 bases and J by 1 base. CDR1 and CDR2 from the germline V gene are SGHAT and FQNNGV. The CDR3 DNA is TGTGCCAGCAGCCCAGGACTAGCGGGGGGGAGCTTGTCCTACAATGAGCAGTTCTTC. Translating gives CASSPGLAGGSLSYNEQFF.

This clonotype was detected a few times. The V gene is TRBV9, the J gene TRBJ1-1; tentative D call: TRBD1 (5 bases). Trimming took off 0 bases at V and 4 bases at J, with 10 bases between the two ends. In germline, CDR1 is SGDLS, CDR2 YYNGEE. This CDR3 contains 14 residues. CDR3 in amino acids: CASSVAGGGTEAFF. DNA for the CDR3: TGTGCCAGCAGCGTAGCGGGGGGGGGCACTGAAGCTTTCTTT.

The rearrangement uses TRBV12-3 or TRBV12-4 and TRBJ2-1, with D uncertain. The CDR3 sequence is 14 residues long. The V end lost 8 bases, the J end lost 3 bases, and 14 bases lay between the germline ends. In nucleotides, the CDR3 is TGTGCCAGCTGTGGAGAGGTTTTCTACAATGAGCAGTTCTTC. It yields the protein CASCGEVFYNEQFF.

This sequence joins TRBV12-3 or TRBV12-4 and TRBJ2-2; TRBD1 matches 8 bases. The CDR3 is 14 residues long. After removal of 7 bases from V and 7 bases from J, the junction contained 8 bases not matched to a gene. The CDR3 here is CASIRQGKGGELFF. The CDR3, as DNA: TGTGCCAGCATCCGACAGGGGAAGGGCGGGGAGCTGTTTTTT.

The V call is TRBV4-3, the J call TRBJ2-5; the D gene is possibly TRBD2 (6 bases). Between the trimmed V and J ends, which lost 0 bases and 3 bases, there was a span of 11 bases. CDR1 is LGHNA, CDR2 YSLEER, per germline. CDR3 length: 15 amino acids. CDR3: CASSQDWPGEETQYF. In DNA form, the CDR3 reads TGCGCCAGCAGCCAAGATTGGCCGGGGGAAGAGACCCAGTACTTC.

This clonotype has a handful of counts. The V gene is TRBV2, the J gene TRBJ2-2; no firm D call. The CDR3 totals 14 residues. Germline V gives CDR1 SNHLY, CDR2 FYNNEI. With 5 bases removed from V and 2 bases from J, the gap between germline ends came to 9 bases. The CDR3 region is CASSPLSNTGELFF. Written as DNA, the CDR3 is TGTGCCAGCAGTCCACTATCCAACACCGGGGAGCTGTTTTTT.

The chain has TRBV3-1 and TRBJ2-7, with 8 bases lining up with TRBD1. The trim removed 3 bases at V and 2 bases at J, leaving 9 bases unmatched. Germline loops: CDR1 LGHDT, CDR2 YNNKEL (reference sequence). CDR3 length equals 16 residues. The CDR3 is CASSQDRVPSPYEQYF. The CDR3 DNA reads TGTGCCAGCAGCCAGGACAGGGTCCCCTCTCCCTACGAGCAGTACTTC.

CDR3 bases: TGTGCCAGCAGCCTCGTAGCGGGGGGGCTCGGCAATGAGCAGTTCTTC. This gives the protein CASSLVAGGLGNEQFF. The rearrangement joins TRBV7-2 to TRBJ2-1; TRBD2 matches at 11 bases. Germline V gives CDR1 SGHTA, CDR2 FQGNSA. V was pared by 5 bases and J by 6 bases, with 9 bases of the junction left unmatched. The length of the CDR3 is 16 residues.

This clonotype has just a few counts. The chain recombines TRBV3-1 with TRBJ1-6; no reliable D call. The germline gives CDR1 LGHDT, CDR2 YNNKEL (reference sequence). The CDR3 runs 18 residues. The ends were cut back, 0 bases at V and 3 bases at J, with 15 bases in the middle. The DNA of the CDR3 is TGTGCCAGCAGCCAAGATATGGCTTCCCGGGACTATAATTCACCCCTCCACTTT. Translation gives CASSQDMASRDYNSPLHF.

The chain has TRBV7-2 and TRBJ1-3; no clear D. CDR3 length: 14 residues. Germline CDR1 and CDR2: SGHTA and FQGNSA. Trimming took 7 bases from V and 4 from J, leaving 14 bases between them. This chain's CDR3 is CASTPNVGGNTIYF. CDR3 DNA sequence: TGTGCCAGCACCCCCAACGTAGGAGGAAACACCATATATTTT.

This clonotype was detected ten times or more. The chain uses TRBV29-1 and TRBJ2-3; the match to TRBD2 covers 8 bases. The germline V gene encodes CDR1 SQVTM and CDR2 ANQGSEA. CDR3 length: 15 residues. Trimming removed 5 bases from V and 2 bases from J; junction bases left unmatched: 9. The CDR3 sequence: CSVTPPAGVTDTQYF. CDR3 in DNA: TGCAGCGTTACCCCACCAGCGGGAGTCACAGATACGCAGTATTTT.

J is TRBJ1-1 and V is TRBV10-3, with D possibly being TRBD1 (5 bases). V lost 3 bases and J lost 1, with 12 bases in between. Germline CDR1 reads ENHRY; CDR2 reads SYGVKD. This CDR3 has 15 residues. This CDR3 reads CAISERTGGNTEAFF. As DNA, the CDR3 is TGTGCCATCAGTGAAAGGACGGGGGGGAACACTGAAGCTTTCTTT.

In this sample, this clonotype turned up a few times. The chain uses TRBV7-3 and TRBJ2-3; 9 bases align to TRBD2. The CDR3 sequence is 17 residues long. V dropped 5 bases and J dropped 2; count of bases not matched to a gene: 11. Germline V lookup: CDR1 SGHTA, CDR2 FQGTGA. This CDR3 is CASSPTSGAVNTDTQYF. As DNA, the CDR3 is TGTGCCAGCAGCCCGACTAGCGGAGCTGTTAACACAGATACGCAGTATTTT.

The chain has TRBV6-5 and TRBJ2-7; 10 positions match TRBD1. In germline, CDR1 is MNHEY, CDR2 SVGAGI. The CDR3 covers 17 residues. Germline trimming cut 0 bases from V and 3 bases from J; bases unmatched to any gene: 8. As DNA, the CDR3 is TGTGCCAGCAGTTACTCAGTTGTCGGGACAGGGGTCTACGAGCAGTACTTC. As protein: CASSYSVVGTGVYEQYF.

This chain uses TRBV11-1 with TRBJ2-7, with 9 nucleotides matching TRBD1. Germline V gives CDR1 SGHAT, CDR2 FQDESV (reference sequence). With 4 bases clipped from V and 7 bases from J, the junction kept 5 bases outside the gene matches. The CDR3 runs 13 residues. The CDR3 DNA is TGTGCCAGCAGCTCTTGGACAGGGGAGGAGCAGTACTTC. Encoded protein: CASSSWTGEEQYF. Variable domain in full (rest from reference TRBV11-1 and TRBJ2-7): EAEVAQSPRYKITEKSQAVAFWCDPISGHATLYWYRQILGQGPELLVQFQDESVVDDSQLPKDRFSAERLKGVDSTLKIQPAELGDSAMYLCASSSWTGEEQYFGPGTRLTVT.

V gene TRBV6-1 combines with J gene TRBJ1-2; 8 positions match TRBD1. This CDR3 has 14 residues. V was clipped by 6 bases and J by 2 bases; unmatched bases: 5. Germline loops: CDR1 MNHNS, CDR2 SASEGT. In DNA form, the CDR3 reads TGTGCCAGCAGGGCCGGACAGGGAAACTATGGCTACACCTTC. Encoded protein: CASRAGQGNYGYTF.

The V gene is TRBV4-3, the J gene TRBJ2-3, with 9 bases matching TRBD1. This CDR3 comprises 16 residues. The trim removed 1 base at V and 3 bases at J, leaving 5 bases unmatched. Germline lookup yields CDR1 LGHNA and CDR2 YSLEER. DNA for the CDR3: TGCGCCAGCAGCCAAGCACAGGGGGCAGGGACAGATACGCAGTATTTT. Amino acids: CASSQAQGAGTDTQYF.

This clonotype turned up a few times. J is TRBJ1-1 and V is TRBV6-1; D is perhaps TRBD1 (5 bases). The CDR3 covers 14 residues. Germline-derived CDR1 and CDR2 are MNHNS and SASEGT. Trimming removed 6 bases from V and 1 base from J, with 12 bases in between. CDR3 loop: CASRSTASNTEAFF. The CDR3 region has the DNA TGTGCCAGCAGATCGACAGCCTCGAACACTGAAGCTTTCTTT.

This clonotype was counted a few times. The chain uses TRBV4-3 and TRBJ2-1; 9 bases agree with TRBD1. The CDR3 is 13 amino acids. Germline values: CDR1 LGHNA, CDR2 YSLEER. J lost 12 bases, V lost 5 bases, and 8 bases had no gene match. The CDR3 nucleotides read TGCGCCAGCAGCACAGATACAGGGGGCGGGCAGTTCTTC. Amino acids: CASSTDTGGGQFF.

This clonotype turned up a few times. The chain uses TRBV30 and TRBJ2-7, with 7 nucleotides matching TRBD1. V shed 0 bases, J shed 2 bases, and the junction held 4 bases outside the gene matches. This CDR3 has 14 amino acids. Germline CDR1 reads GTSNPN; CDR2 reads SVGIG (reference sequence). CDR3 residues: CAWSVQGGTYEQYF. Here the CDR3 DNA reads TGTGCCTGGAGTGTACAAGGGGGCACCTACGAGCAGTACTTC.

This chain uses TRBV12-3 or TRBV12-4 with TRBJ2-5; maybe TRBD2 (6 bases). The CDR3 runs 15 residues. V was clipped by 4 bases and J by 2 bases, with 14 bases between them. This CDR3 reads CASSYGSGRQETQYF. In DNA form, the CDR3 reads TGTGCCAGCAGTTATGGTAGCGGACGACAAGAGACCCAGTACTTC.

V is TRBV5-8 and J is TRBJ2-4; D is tentatively TRBD1 or TRBD2 (5 bases each). Trimming stripped 0 bases from V and 6 bases from J, with 10 bases between. The CDR3 is made up of 14 amino acids. Germline lookup yields CDR1 SGHTS and CDR2 YDEGEE. DNA for the CDR3: TGTGCCAGCAGCTTGGTTTTGGGGGTAAACATTCAGTACTTC. It translates to CASSLVLGVNIQYF. Full variable domain (missing parts from reference TRBV5-8 and TRBJ2-4): EAGVTQSPTHLIKTRGQQATLRCSPISGHTSVYWYQQALGLGLQFLLWYDEGEERNRGNFPPRFSGRQFPNYSSELNVNALELEDSALYLCASSLVLGVNIQYFGAGTRLSVL.